The sequence of this T cell receptor (beta chain) was determined in a study of T cell changes during pregnancy in multiple sclerosis. Some clones are missing from TCRdb's copy, which holds only in-frame ones; the method was immunoSEQ multiplex PCR. The sample shows over 30,000 clones, roughly 89% of them seen only once. The CDR3 loop spans 14 amino acids. V lost 6 bases, J lost 4 bases, and 15 bases lay in between. The germline V gene encodes CDR1 MGHDK and CDR2 SYGVNS. This chain links TRBV25-1 with TRBJ2-5; TRBD1 might be the D (6 bases). The receptor comes from a female donor in good health, enrolled as a control in a pregnancy study. Sample: CD8+ T cells from peripheral blood mononuclear cells, taken in the second trimester of pregnancy. The CDR3 is CASSFTGRGETQYF. The CDR3 nucleotides are TGTGCCAGCAGCTTCACAGGGCGCGGAGAGACCCAGTACTTC. The whole variable domain, filled in from reference TRBV25-1 and TRBJ2-5, reads EADIYQTPRYLVIGTGKKITLECSQTMGHDKMYWYQQDPGMELHLIHYSYGVNSTEKGDLSSESTVSRIRTEHFPLTLESARPSHTSQYLCASSFTGRGETQYFGPGTRLLVL.